Listed below are T cell receptor beta chains from one sample, sequenced in a study of blood T cells in healthy people across ages. TCRdb fed the 5' RACE reads into MiXCR, producing one record per CDR3 protein. The data contain about 1.6 million distinct CDR3 sequences, almost 35% of them singletons. The sample was blood. Every receptor here comes from a woman aged 25 to 45 in good health. CDR3s include the opening cysteine and the closing phenylalanine or tryptophan. Each record gives: clone size, J gene, V gene, D gene, CDR3 DNA, CDR3 protein. The D gene is left open where the match is weak. Rows may omit the clone size; those that give it use once, few, many or a size class.

few | TRBJ1-2 | TRBV27 | . | TGTGCCAGCAGTCCCGACCCTTGGGGCTACACCTTC | CASSPDPWGYTF
. | TRBJ2-1 | TRBV27 | . | TGTGCCAGCAGCTTAGGGGGGATCAGATACAATGAGCAGTTCTTC | CASSLGGIRYNEQFF
few | TRBJ2-3 | TRBV7-3 | . | TGTGCCAGCAGCTTAACCGGGAGACGAACAGATACGCAGTATTTT | CASSLTGRRTDTQYF
. | TRBJ2-5 | TRBV7-2 | TRBD2 | TGTGCCAGCAGCTCTACTAGCGGGGCAGGGGGGACCCAGTACTTC | CASSSTSGAGGTQYF
. | TRBJ2-7 | TRBV7-2 | TRBD2 | TGTGCCAGCAGCTCACAAACTAGCGACGAGCAGTACTTC | CASSSQTSDEQYF
. | TRBJ2-7 | TRBV11-2 | . | TGTGCCAGCAGCTTAACAGGGAGCTCCTACGAGCAGCACTTC | CASSLTGSSYEQHF
many | TRBJ2-1 | TRBV29-1 | . | TGCAGCGTTTCCAGCTCCTACAATGAGCAGTTCTTC | CSVSSSYNEQFF
few | TRBJ2-1 | TRBV20-1 | TRBD2 | TGCAGTGCCCAAAGGACTAGCGGGGGGATCTACAATGAGCAGTTCTTC | CSAQRTSGGIYNEQFF
few | TRBJ2-5 | TRBV5-1 | TRBD2 | TGCGCCAGCAGCTCAGCGACTAGCGGGAGGGCCTATGAGACCCAGTACTTC | CASSSATSGRAYETQYF
. | TRBJ2-7 | TRBV5-1 | . | TGCGCCACCTCAGCTTCCTTTGGCAGCTACGAGCAGTACTTC | CATSASFGSYEQYF
many | TRBJ2-5 | TRBV10-2 | . | TGCGCCAGCAGGGGCCTGGTCTTAGGCTCGGTCGAGACCCAGTACTTC | CASRGLVLGSVETQYF
. | TRBJ2-1 | TRBV5-1 | TRBD2 | TGCGCCAGCAGCGTCAGGACTAGCGGTTACAATGAGCAGTTCTTC | CASSVRTSGYNEQFF
few | TRBJ1-1 | TRBV7-6 | . | TGTGCCAGCAGCGATATAGCGGGGGAATTGTACACTGAAGCTTTCTTT | CASSDIAGELYTEAFF
. | TRBJ2-5 | TRBV9 | TRBD1 | TGTGCCAGCAGCGTAGTAACAGGGGAGCAAGAGACCCAGTACTTC | CASSVVTGEQETQYF
. | TRBJ2-3 | TRBV10-3 | . | TGTGCCATCCGGAAACAGGGAGATACGCAGTATTTT | CAIRKQGDTQYF
few | TRBJ2-7 | TRBV28 | TRBD2 | TGTGCCAGCATGGGGCGGGGGACCTACGAGCAGTACTTC | CASMGRGTYEQYF
. | TRBJ1-2 | TRBV5-1 | TRBD1 | TGCGCCAGCAGCTTGGCCGGTGGAGGGGGCGGCTACACCTTC | CASSLAGGGGGYTF
. | TRBJ2-5 | TRBV9 | . | TGTGCCAGCAGCTATACGGACCAAGAGACCCAGTACTTC | CASSYTDQETQYF
few | TRBJ2-3 | TRBV20-1 | . | TGCAGTGCCCCCGGGGGCGCGAAAGATACGCAGTATTTT | CSAPGGAKDTQYF
once | TRBJ2-5 | TRBV20-1 | . | TGCAGTGCTAGGCCGGGAAGCGCGTACCAAGAGGCCCAGTACTTC | CSARPGSAYQEAQYF
. | TRBJ2-1 | TRBV7-9 | . | TGTGCCAGCAGCTTAGCGATGGGGGGCCTAGGGTACTTCTTC | CASSLAMGGLGYFF
few | TRBJ2-7 | TRBV4-2 | TRBD2 | TGTGCCAGCAGCCAAGAAGTCGGTGGCACTAGCGGTTCCTACGAGCAGTACTTC | CASSQEVGGTSGSYEQYF
few | TRBJ2-7 | TRBV7-2 | TRBD1 | TGTGCCAGCAGCTTCTCCAGGGGGCTCCCCTACGAGCAGTACTTC | CASSFSRGLPYEQYF
many | TRBJ2-3 | TRBV5-1 | . | TGCGCCAGCAGCTTAGGGGGGGCGCTCACAGATACGCAGTATTTT | CASSLGGALTDTQYF
few | TRBJ1-2 | TRBV15 | TRBD1 | TGTGCCACCAGCAGAGATTTAACAGGGGTTAACTATGGCTACACCTTC | CATSRDLTGVNYGYTF
few | TRBJ2-3 | TRBV13 | TRBD1 | TGTGCCAGCAGCTTACAGACAGGGGGATTCACAGATACGCAGTATTTT | CASSLQTGGFTDTQYF
. | TRBJ2-1 | TRBV28 | . | TGTGCCAGCAGCTTGACAGGAAACTTGGGAAGTGAGCAGTTCTTC | CASSLTGNLGSEQFF
. | TRBJ2-5 | TRBV4-1 | TRBD2 | TGCGCCAGCAGCCAAGTGGGACTAAAACAAGAGACCCAGTACTTC | CASSQVGLKQETQYF
. | TRBJ2-7 | TRBV5-1 | TRBD2 | TGCGCCAGCAGCAGTAGCGGGGGCGTCTACGTGCAGTACTTC | CASSSSGGVYVQYF
. | TRBJ1-4 | TRBV9 | . | TGTGCCAGCAGCGTAGGGAATCGGCAAACTAATGAAAAACTGTTTTTT | CASSVGNRQTNEKLFF
. | TRBJ2-7 | TRBV5-1 | . | TGCGCCAGCAGCTTGGGGACGTTCTACAATGAGCAGTACTTC | CASSLGTFYNEQYF
many | TRBJ2-7 | TRBV4-1 | . | TGCGCCAGCAGCCCAACCCGAACAAGGGTTCAGGACGAGCAGTACTTC | CASSPTRTRVQDEQYF
. | TRBJ1-1 | TRBV10-3 | TRBD1 | TGTGCCATCAGTGAAGACAGGGGGGGTGCTTTCTTT | CAISEDRGGAFF
. | TRBJ2-7 | TRBV7-6 | . | TGTGCCAGCAGCTTAGAGGGCAGGGGGGGTCCCAGGTTCGAGCAGTACTTC | CASSLEGRGGPRFEQYF
. | TRBJ2-1 | TRBV11-1 | . | TGTGCCAGCAGCCTCGAGACTGGCGGGACCATTTACAATGAGCAGTTCTTC | CASSLETGGTIYNEQFF